A selection of T cell receptor beta chains follows, all from one sample in a study of blood T cell repertoires in COVID-19. The data were produced by immunoSEQ multiplex PCR, yet TCRdb's version contains in-frame clones alone and is incomplete. The sample contains under 50,000 clones, more than 80% of which appear only once. Sequencing was carried out using peripheral blood. Receptors originate from an older man with active COVID-19. Each CDR3 is given with its conserved first and last residue. The D gene is left open where the match is weak. Expanded clones get a size class; other rows say once, few or many, or leave the size out.

clone size | J gene | D gene | V gene | CDR3 DNA | CDR3 protein
. | TRBJ2-7 | . | TRBV7-9 | TGTGCCAGCAGCTTAGGTAGGCCGAGTCTAGCCGGTAGCGAGCAGTACTTC | CASSLGRPSLAGSEQYF
. | TRBJ2-3 | . | TRBV6-5 | TGTGCCAGCAGTTACCAGAGCGGGCAAACAGATACGCAGTATTTT | CASSYQSGQTDTQYF
. | TRBJ2-7 | TRBD2 | TRBV3-1/TRBV3-2 | TGTGCCAGCAGCCAAGATTGGCTAGCGGGGGACGTCCGGTACGAGCAGTACTTC | CASSQDWLAGDVRYEQYF
. | TRBJ1-4 | . | TRBV10-2 | TGCGCCAGCAGTGAGAAAGCTAGAAATGAAAAACTGTTTTTT | CASSEKARNEKLFF
. | TRBJ2-1 | . | TRBV21-1 | TGTGCCAGCAGCAAGCACACGGGACACGAAAAAGGGGGAGCCTACAATGAGCAGTTCTTC | CASSKHTGHEKGGAYNEQFF
. | TRBJ1-2 | TRBD1 | TRBV6-5 | TGTGCCAGCAGTTTTGGGCCGACAGGGGGCAGCTATGGCTACACCTTC | CASSFGPTGGSYGYTF
once | TRBJ2-7 | . | TRBV10-2 | TGCGCCAGCAGAGCGGACCTCTACGAGCAGTACTTC | CASRADLYEQYF
. | TRBJ1-1 | . | TRBV4-1 | TGCGCCAGCAGCCAAGACCGATATTCCGCCAGGGGTAACGTGAACACTGAAGCTTTCTTT | CASSQDRYSARGNVNTEAFF
. | TRBJ1-1 | . | TRBV21-1 | TGTGCCAGCGCTCATGGACAGGGCATGAACACTGAAGCTTTCTTT | CASAHGQGMNTEAFF
. | TRBJ2-2 | . | TRBV30 | TGTGCCTGCCAGAACACCGGGGAGCTGTTTTTT | CACQNTGELFF
. | TRBJ2-2 | TRBD1 | TRBV2 | TGTGCCAGCAGCGCAGGGGGCTGGGGCACCGGGGAGCTGTTTTTT | CASSAGGWGTGELFF
. | TRBJ2-5 | TRBD2 | TRBV19 | TGTGCCAGTAGGAGCGGGGGGGCCGTTGAGACCCAGTACTTC | CASRSGGAVETQYF
. | TRBJ1-4 | TRBD1 | TRBV28 | TGTGCCAGCAGTTTACAGGGGGCCGGGGGTCAAGAAAAACTGTTTTTT | CASSLQGAGGQEKLFF
. | TRBJ2-2 | TRBD2 | TRBV2 | TGTGCCAGCACCGGCGTAGCGGGGGGGCGGTCCGGGGAGCTGTTTTTT | CASTGVAGGRSGELFF
. | TRBJ1-2 | . | TRBV9 | TGTGCCAGCAGCGGGAGGGAGTCCCACTATGGCTACACCTTC | CASSGRESHYGYTF
few | TRBJ1-2 | . | TRBV11-2 | TGTGCCAGCAGCTTAGGAAGTGACAGGAACCTTTTGTTGATCTATGGCTACACCTTC | CASSLGSDRNLLLIYGYTF
. | TRBJ1-1 | TRBD1 | TRBV5-1 | TGCGCCAGCGGACTGATACAGGGGGGCACTGAAGCTTTCTTT | CASGLIQGGTEAFF
. | TRBJ1-1 | TRBD1 | TRBV10-2 | TGCGCCAGCAGCACAGGGGCAACTGAAGCTTTCTTT | CASSTGATEAFF
. | TRBJ2-7 | TRBD2 | TRBV2 | TGTGCCAGCAGTGATCTAGCGGGGGGGAGGGAGCAGTACTTC | CASSDLAGGREQYF
. | TRBJ2-1 | TRBD2 | TRBV10-3 | TGTGCCACCAAAAGCGGGGGGAACAATGAGCAGTTCTTC | CATKSGGNNEQFF
. | TRBJ2-3 | TRBD1 | TRBV9 | TGTGCCAGCAGCGTCACAGGGGGACCTCCTAGCACAGATACGCAGTATTTT | CASSVTGGPPSTDTQYF
. | TRBJ2-3 | TRBD2 | TRBV11-2 | TGTGCCAGCAGCCGGACTAGCGCCACAGATACGCAGTATTTT | CASSRTSATDTQYF
. | TRBJ1-1 | . | TRBV19 | TGTGCCAGTAGCCTAAGGCGGGACACTGAAGCTTTCTTT | CASSLRRDTEAFF
. | TRBJ1-1 | . | TRBV5-6 | TGTGCCAGCAGCTTGGATCGGGGAGTAAATTTGGGGAACACTGAAGCTTTCTTT | CASSLDRGVNLGNTEAFF
. | TRBJ2-7 | . | TRBV7-2 | TGTGCCAGCAGCCTCGGACGGGCCTCGGGGTCCTACGAGCAGTACTTC | CASSLGRASGSYEQYF
. | TRBJ1-1 | . | TRBV28 | TGTGCCAGCAGTCCCGGGGACACTAACACTGAAGCTTTCTTT | CASSPGDTNTEAFF
. | TRBJ2-5 | TRBD2 | TRBV18 | TGTGCCAGCTCATCCGGACTAGCTGGGGAGACCCAGTACTTC | CASSSGLAGETQYF
. | TRBJ1-1 | . | TRBV19 | TGTGCCAGCAGACTAGGAGGGACCCCAGGGACTGAAGCTTTCTTT | CASRLGGTPGTEAFF
. | TRBJ1-1 | . | TRBV12-3/TRBV12-4 | TGTGCCAGCAGTCCCCCGGCCGGACAGGAAGCTTTCTTT | CASSPPAGQEAFF
. | TRBJ2-1 | TRBD2 | TRBV9 | TGTGCCAGCAGCGTAGGAGGGGAGCGGGGCGGGGGAGATGAGCAGTTCTTC | CASSVGGERGGGDEQFF
. | TRBJ2-2 | . | TRBV10-1 | TGCGCCAGCAGCACCTCCGGGTCGAGCGGGGAGCTGTTTTTT | CASSTSGSSGELFF
once | TRBJ2-3 | . | TRBV7-2 | TGTGCCAGCAGCTCGCCAGGGGGCACAGATACGCAGTATTTT | CASSSPGGTDTQYF
. | TRBJ2-3 | . | TRBV5-1 | TGCGCCAGCAGCTGGGACACCACAGATACGCAGTATTTT | CASSWDTTDTQYF
. | TRBJ1-1 | TRBD1 | TRBV3-1/TRBV3-2 | TGTGCCAGCAGCCAAGTAGGGGGACAGGGGGCTGGAAGCACTGAAGCTTTCTTT | CASSQVGGQGAGSTEAFF
. | TRBJ1-1 | . | TRBV3-1/TRBV3-2 | TGTGCCAGCAGCGAAAGGGGAAAAGCTTTCTTT | CASSERGKAFF
. | TRBJ2-5 | TRBD2 | TRBV6-2/TRBV6-3 | TGTGCCAGCAGTTCAGGACTAGCGGGGGGTCGGCGAGAGACCCAGTACTTC | CASSSGLAGGRRETQYF